One sample yielded the 24 T cell receptor beta chains listed below, sequenced in a study of blood T cell repertoires in COVID-19. Data came from immunoSEQ multiplex PCR; TCRdb stores just in-frame clones and leaves some out. The table shows roughly 240,000 clones, with about 82% occurring only once. The sample was peripheral blood. These receptors originate from a woman of 80 years or more with COVID-19, enrolled during active disease.

This clone was counted only a few times. This chain joins TRBV7-2 and TRBJ1-5; 9 bases are shared with TRBD1. This CDR3 contains 14 residues. Germline lookup yields CDR1 SGHTA and CDR2 FQGNSA. J was trimmed by 6 bases and V by 3 bases; bases with no gene match: 3. The DNA of the CDR3 is TGTGCCAGCAGCTTGGGACAGGGAATTCAGCCCCAGCATTTT. Amino acids: CASSLGQGIQPQHF.

This sequence joins TRBV12-5 and TRBJ1-1, with 7 bases identical to TRBD1. This CDR3 has 14 residues. Germline-derived CDR1 and CDR2 are LGHNT and FRNRAP. Losses at the gene ends were 7 bases for V and 3 bases for J; bases not matched to a gene: 8. The CDR3, as DNA: TGTGCTAGTGCCTTTGCGGGGACAGACACTGAAGCTTTCTTT. Amino acid sequence: CASAFAGTDTEAFF.

The rearrangement links TRBV15 to TRBJ2-5; 7 bases line up with TRBD1. Per germline, CDR1 LNHNV and CDR2 YYDKDF (reference sequence). The CDR3 extends over 16 amino acids. The J segment lost 0 bases and the V segment lost 1 base, leaving 5 bases of the junction unmatched. The CDR3 DNA sequence: TGTGCCACCAGCAGAGCGGACAGGACGTACCAAGAGACCCAGTACTTC. Translated, it gives CATSRADRTYQETQYF.

V and J are TRBV7-2 and TRBJ2-7, with D maybe TRBD1 (5 bases). CDR1 and CDR2 from the germline V gene are SGHTA and FQGNSA. The CDR3 runs 14 residues. V was trimmed by 4 bases and J by 5 bases, leaving 15 bases between them. CDR3 region: CASSSDMLGHEQYF. CDR3 nucleotides: TGTGCCAGCAGCTCGGACATGTTGGGGCACGAGCAGTACTTC.

V usage is TRBV6-5 and J usage is TRBJ1-2; possibly TRBD1 for D (6 bases). This CDR3 has 15 residues. V was shortened by 4 bases and J by 4 bases, with 16 bases between the two germline ends. Germline values: CDR1 MNHEY, CDR2 SVGAGI. Here the CDR3 reads CASSSGTGRAYGYTF. The CDR3 bases are TGTGCCAGCAGTTCCGGCACAGGGCGAGCCTATGGCTACACCTTC.

Turning to this clone: This same CDR3 is encoded by further DNA sequences in the sample. The V gene is TRBV25-1, the J gene TRBJ1-5; a weak D match, TRBD1 (6 bases). The CDR3 covers 14 residues. V lost 2 bases to trimming and J lost 3 bases, with 8 bases between them. In germline, CDR1 is MGHDK, CDR2 SYGVNS. CDR3 in DNA: TGTGCCAGCAGTGAAACAGGGTACAATCAGCCCCAGCATTTT. Protein product: CASSETGYNQPQHF.

The CDR3 is CASRPNPETQGYMKPQHF. In nucleotides, the CDR3 is TGTGCCAGCAGACCTAATCCAGAGACACAGGGGTACATGAAGCCCCAGCATTTT. The chain joins TRBV28 to TRBJ1-5; 7 bases are a match to TRBD1. After removal of 6 bases from V and 8 bases from J, the junction contained 22 bases not matched to a gene. The CDR3 contains 18 residues. Germline CDR1 is MDHEN and CDR2 is SYDVKM. Full variable domain (remainder filled in from reference TRBV28 and TRBJ1-5): DVKVTQSSRYLVKRTGEKVFLECVQDMDHENMFWYRQDPGLGLRLIYFSYDVKMKEKGDIPEGYSVSREKKERFSLILESASTNQTSMYLCASRPNPETQGYMKPQHFGDGTRLSIL.

The chain employs TRBV5-5 and TRBJ1-3, with no clear D. Germline assignment: CDR1 SGHKS and CDR2 YYEKEE (reference sequence). The CDR3 runs 16 residues. The V gene lost 3 bases and the J gene lost 0 bases, with 13 bases spanning the gap. As DNA, the CDR3 is TGTGCCAGCAGCTATCGACAACTAGACTCTGGAAACACCATATATTTT. As protein: CASSYRQLDSGNTIYF.

Written as DNA, the CDR3 is TGTGCCATCAGTCCTCGGACAGGGCTCTACGAGCAGTACTTC. This codes for CAISPRTGLYEQYF. The chain is built from TRBV10-3 and TRBJ2-7; 8 nucleotides agree with TRBD1. CDR3 length: 14 residues. Germline V gene data show CDR1 as ENHRY and CDR2 as SYGVKD. The trim removed 5 bases at V and 3 bases at J, leaving 6 bases unmatched.

The gene calls are TRBV5-4 and TRBJ1-2; 10 bases are a match to TRBD1. Germline CDR1 reads SGHNT; CDR2 reads YYREEE (reference sequence). The V segment lost 4 bases and the J segment 4 bases; nucleotides outside the gene matches: 7. The CDR3 has 15 amino acids. CDR3 in amino acids: CASSRDRGQVYGYTF. CDR3 coding DNA: TGTGCCAGCAGCCGAGACAGGGGGCAGGTCTATGGCTACACCTTC.

The chain employs TRBV5-1 and TRBJ1-5, with a possible D match to TRBD1 (6 bases). V lost 0 bases and J 7 bases, leaving 8 bases between the germline ends. Germline V CDR1 and CDR2: SGHRS, YFSETQ. CDR3 size: 13 residues. The DNA for the CDR3 is TGCGCCAGCAGCTTGGACAGGGACCAGCCCCAGCATTTT. Translating gives CASSLDRDQPQHF.

The rearrangement uses TRBV19 and TRBJ1-3, with 7 bases matching TRBD1. J lost 4 bases, V lost 6 bases, and 6 bases had no gene match. The CDR3 has 14 residues. Per germline, CDR1 LNHDA and CDR2 SQIVND (reference sequence). This CDR3 is CASRRPGQGNTIYF. CDR3 sequence (DNA): TGTGCCAGTAGAAGACCGGGACAGGGAAACACCATATATTTT.

The chain employs TRBV6-6 and TRBJ1-2; D is uncertain. V was pared by 8 bases and J by 1 base, with 17 bases between. This CDR3 has 15 amino acids. Looked up from germline, CDR1 is MNHNY and CDR2 is SVGAGI (reference sequence). CDR3 coding DNA: TGTGCCAGCGGCACAACGGCGGGTTTTAACTATGGCTACACCTTC. It specifies CASGTTAGFNYGYTF.

V gene TRBV3-1 (or the pseudogene TRBV3-2) combines with J gene TRBJ1-1, with D uncertain. Trimming removed 7 bases from V and 4 bases from J, with 13 bases in between. Germline-derived CDR1 and CDR2 are LGHDT and YNNKEL (reference sequence). CDR3 length: 13 residues. Written as DNA, the CDR3 is TGTGCCAGCACCAAGAGGGTTGCCACTGAAGCTTTCTTT. It encodes CASTKRVATEAFF.

The chain has TRBV18 and TRBJ2-3, with D maybe TRBD1 (6 bases). CDR3 size: 17 residues. The V gene's germline CDR1 is KGHSH and CDR2 LQKENI. Trimming took 0 bases from V and 2 from J, leaving 15 bases between them. The CDR3, as DNA: TGTGCCAGCTCACCACCGGGACCGGACAGTGACACAGATACGCAGTATTTT. This translates into CASSPPGPDSDTDTQYF.

This rearrangement joins TRBV7-9 to TRBJ2-5; the D gene is possibly TRBD2 (5 bases). CDR3 length: 13 residues. Germline V CDR1 and CDR2: SEHNR, FQNEAQ (reference sequence). The V gene lost 1 base and the J gene lost 5 bases, with 8 bases spanning the gap. The CDR3 sequence: CASSLGTGETQYF. The CDR3 DNA follows: TGTGCCAGCAGCTTAGGGACTGGGGAGACCCAGTACTTC.

The chain employs TRBV3-1 (or the pseudogene TRBV3-2) and TRBJ2-7; maybe TRBD1 (6 bases). The germline V gene has CDR1 LGHDT and CDR2 YNNKEL (reference sequence). The CDR3 has 11 amino acids. V lost 11 bases to trimming and J lost 3 bases, with 11 bases between them. The CDR3 DNA is TGTGCCGGCCGACAGGACTACGAGCAGTACGTC. Its translation: CAGRQDYEQYV.

The rearrangement links TRBV7-2 to TRBJ1-1; D remains ambiguous. Trimming removed 1 base at V and 7 bases at J, with 10 bases between. Germline-derived CDR1 and CDR2 are SGHTA and FQGNSA. CDR3 length equals 13 residues. The CDR3 loop reads CASSLGPLGEAFF. Here the CDR3 DNA reads TGTGCCAGCAGCTTAGGGCCCCTAGGTGAAGCTTTCTTT.

The rearrangement links TRBV5-1 to TRBJ2-1, with 9 bases matching TRBD2. The germline V gene has CDR1 SGHRS and CDR2 YFSETQ. This CDR3 has 16 amino acids. J gave up 5 bases and V 4 bases, and 10 bases lay outside the gene matches. The CDR3 sequence: CASSLLQGGGDNEQFF. The CDR3 region has the DNA TGCGCCAGCAGCCTACTACAGGGCGGGGGGGACAATGAGCAGTTCTTC.

The chain employs TRBV2 and TRBJ1-5; TRBD1 might be the D (6 bases). CDR1 and CDR2 from the germline V gene are SNHLY and FYNNEI. The CDR3 totals 13 residues. Between the trimmed V and J ends, which lost 4 bases and 4 bases, there was a span of 8 bases. CDR3 sequence: CASSVDSNQPQHF. The CDR3, as DNA: TGTGCCAGCAGTGTGGACAGTAATCAGCCCCAGCATTTT. Full variable domain (missing parts from reference TRBV2 and TRBJ1-5): EPEVTQTPSHQVTQMGQEVILRCVPISNHLYFYWYRQILGQKVEFLVSFYNNEISEKSEIFDDQFSVERPDGSNFTLKIRSTKLEDSAMYFCASSVDSNQPQHFGDGTRLSIL.

The chain carries TRBV5-8 and TRBJ2-7; D not certain. The CDR3 runs to 12 residues. Germline CDR1 is SGHTS and CDR2 is YDEGEE. Trimming removed 5 bases at V and 0 bases at J, with 6 bases between. The CDR3 region is CASRRSSYEQYF. In DNA form, the CDR3 reads TGTGCCAGCAGGCGGAGCTCCTACGAGCAGTACTTC.

This clone was seen just once. This CDR3 reads CAINEDKSYGYTF. The CDR3 nucleotides read TGTGCCATCAACGAGGACAAGTCGTATGGCTACACCTTC. This rearrangement joins TRBV10-3 to TRBJ1-2, with D perhaps matching TRBD1 (5 bases). From germline, CDR1 is ENHRY and CDR2 SYGVKD. Trimming stripped 7 bases from V and 5 bases from J, with 14 bases between. The CDR3 is made up of 13 amino acids.

The chain couples TRBV2 to TRBJ2-5; D is possibly TRBD1 (5 bases). Deletions cut 6 bases from V and 9 bases from J, with 11 bases between. CDR1 and CDR2 from the germline V gene are SNHLY and FYNNEI. This CDR3 is built from 11 residues. CDR3 nucleotide sequence: TGTGCCAGCAGGCAATTAGGGGCCCAGTACTTC. This translates into CASRQLGAQYF.

The chain carries TRBV7-8 and TRBJ1-3, with TRBD1 as a possible D gene (5 bases). CDR3 length equals 14 residues. Trimming removed 5 bases from V and 0 bases from J, with 8 bases in between. From germline, CDR1 is SGHVS and CDR2 FQNEAQ. CDR3 nucleotide sequence: TGTGCCAGCAGCCGGGGCCTCTCTGGAAACACCATATATTTT. This codes for CASSRGLSGNTIYF.